This T cell receptor (beta chain) emerged from a study of blood T cell repertoires in COVID-19. Overall study context: Whether acute or convalescent, the COVID-19 samples came from the United States, Italy and Spain.

Data came from immunoSEQ multiplex PCR; TCRdb stores just in-frame clones and leaves some out. This sample has 160,000 or so clones, with 78% found just once. The CDR3 consists of 13 residues. Germline-derived CDR1 and CDR2 are MNHEY and SMNVEV (reference sequence). Trimming pared 3 bases from V and 4 bases from J, leaving 10 bases between. The rearrangement uses TRBV27 and TRBJ2-7; TRBD2 is a possible D gene (5 bases). The TCR was taken from a woman older than 75 with acute or convalescent COVID-19. Sequencing was carried out using peripheral blood. The DNA for the CDR3 is TGTGCCAGCAGTTTTGACCGGGGATACGAGCAGTACTTC. Translating it yields CASSFDRGYEQYF.